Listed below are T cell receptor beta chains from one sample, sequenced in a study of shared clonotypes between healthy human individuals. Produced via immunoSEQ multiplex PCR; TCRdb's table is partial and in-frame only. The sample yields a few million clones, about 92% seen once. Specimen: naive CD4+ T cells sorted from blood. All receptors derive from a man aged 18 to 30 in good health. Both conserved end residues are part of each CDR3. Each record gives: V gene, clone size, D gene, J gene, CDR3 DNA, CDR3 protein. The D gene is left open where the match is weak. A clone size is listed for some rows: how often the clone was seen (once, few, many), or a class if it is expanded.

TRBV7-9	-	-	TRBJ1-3	TGTGCCAGCAGCGAAGGGGTCGGGGGCTCTGGAAACACCATATATTTT	CASSEGVGGSGNTIYF
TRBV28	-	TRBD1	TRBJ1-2	TGTGCCAGCAGGGACAGGACTTATGGCTACACCTTC	CASRDRTYGYTF
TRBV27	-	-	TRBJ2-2	TGTGCCAGCAGCCGACCTTCGGGGGAGCTGTTTTTT	CASSRPSGELFF
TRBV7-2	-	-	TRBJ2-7	TGTGCCTCTACTGGAGGGCCTAAACCTTACGAGCAGTACTTC	CASTGGPKPYEQYF
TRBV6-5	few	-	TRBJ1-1	TGTGCCAGCAGCTCGGTGGGTACTGAAGCTTTCTTT	CASSSVGTEAFF
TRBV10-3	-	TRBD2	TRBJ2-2	TGTGCCATCAGTGAGCGGGCGACTAGCGGGATCACCGGGGAGCTGTTTTTT	CAISERATSGITGELFF
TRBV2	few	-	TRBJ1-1	TGTGCCAGCAGTCTCCTCCGTGAAGCTTTCTTT	CASSLLREAFF
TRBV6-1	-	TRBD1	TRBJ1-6	TGTGCCAGCAGCCCGCAGGGGGCGCGGAATTCACCCCTCCACTTT	CASSPQGARNSPLHF
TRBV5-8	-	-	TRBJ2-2	TGTGCCAGCAGCTTGCGGGGGCTGTTTTTT	CASSLRGLFF
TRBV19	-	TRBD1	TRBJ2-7	TGTGCCAGTAGTACCCGGGACAGGGATAGGGGCGAGCAGTACTTC	CASSTRDRDRGEQYF
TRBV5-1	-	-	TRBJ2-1	TGCGCCAGCAGCTTGGGCCTAGAATCCTTCGAGCAGTTCTTC	CASSLGLESFEQFF
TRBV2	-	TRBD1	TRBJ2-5	TGTGCCAGCAGTGACACCAGGGGGATTCGAGAGACCCAGTACTTC	CASSDTRGIRETQYF
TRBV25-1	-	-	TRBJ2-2	TGTGCCAGCCTCCGCGGGCAGGAAGGCACCGGGGAGCTGTTTTTT	CASLRGQEGTGELFF
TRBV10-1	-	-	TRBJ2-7	TGCGCCAGCAGTACAGGGTTTGGTTACGAGCAGTACTTC	CASSTGFGYEQYF
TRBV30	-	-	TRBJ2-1	TGTGCCTGGAGCCTGGTACTTTTGGCAAACTCCTACAATGAGCAGTTCTTC	CAWSLVLLANSYNEQFF
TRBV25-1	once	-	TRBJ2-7	TGTGCCAGCAGTGATCTAGAAGGGCCCTACGAGCAGTACTTC	CASSDLEGPYEQYF
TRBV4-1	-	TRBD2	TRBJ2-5	TGCGCCAGCAGACGCGTAGCGGGCTCAGAGACCCAGTACTTC	CASRRVAGSETQYF
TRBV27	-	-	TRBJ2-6	TGTGCCAGCAGTCTCCTAGGTGGGGCCAACGTCCTGACTTTC	CASSLLGGANVLTF
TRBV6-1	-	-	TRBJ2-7	TGTGCCAGCAGTTCCTACAGCTACGAGCAGTACTTC	CASSSYSYEQYF
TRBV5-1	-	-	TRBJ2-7	TGCGCCAGCAGCTTGGTAGGGCTTGACGGCGAGCAGTACTTC	CASSLVGLDGEQYF
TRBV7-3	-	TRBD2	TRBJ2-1	TGTGCCAGCAGCTTAACTAGCGGGGGAAAAGGTGAGCAGTTCTTC	CASSLTSGGKGEQFF
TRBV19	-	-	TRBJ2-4	TGTGCCACCCAGGCTGACCTAGCCAAAAACATTCAGTACTTC	CATQADLAKNIQYF
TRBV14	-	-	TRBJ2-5	TGTGCCAGCAGCCTAGGGCGGTGGATCCAAGAGACCCAGTACTTC	CASSLGRWIQETQYF
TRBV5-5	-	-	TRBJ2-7	TGTGCCAGCAGCTTGGAACGGGTTGTTTACGAGCAGTACTTC	CASSLERVVYEQYF
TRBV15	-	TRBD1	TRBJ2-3	TGTGCCACCAGCAGTGAGGGACAGATCCTTGACACAGATACGCAGTATTTT	CATSSEGQILDTDTQYF
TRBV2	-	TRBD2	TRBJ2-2	TGTGCCAGCGGGGGGGGCACCGGGGAGCTGTTTTTT	CASGGGTGELFF
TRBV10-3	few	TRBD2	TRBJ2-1	TGTGCCATCAGTGAGCTAGCGGGCTCCTACAATGAGCAGTTCTTC	CAISELAGSYNEQFF
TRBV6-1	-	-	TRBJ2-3	TGTGCCAGCAGTGAAGCGGGGGCGCAGTATTTT	CASSEAGAQYF
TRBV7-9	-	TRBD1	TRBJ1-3	TGTGCCAGCAGCTTAGAGACAGGGGGCGACGGAAACACCATATATTTT	CASSLETGGDGNTIYF
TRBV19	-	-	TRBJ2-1	TGTGCCAGTAGTAATAGAAAAGAGGCAGAGTCCAGGATTTCCTACAATGAGCAGTTCTTC	CASSNRKEAESRISYNEQFF
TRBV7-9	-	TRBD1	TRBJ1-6	TGTGCCAGCAGCTTCAGGACAGGGGGCCGGGGTTCACCCCTCCACTTT	CASSFRTGGRGSPLHF
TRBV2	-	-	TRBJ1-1	TGTGCCAGCAGTCGGGACATCACTGAAGCTTTCTTT	CASSRDITEAFF
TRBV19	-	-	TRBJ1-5	TGTGCCAGTAGTGGGCAGAATCAGCCCCAGCATTTT	CASSGQNQPQHF
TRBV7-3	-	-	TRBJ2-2	TGTGCCAGCAGCCCCCCCGGGGCGATCTACACCGGGGAGCTGTTTTTT	CASSPPGAIYTGELFF
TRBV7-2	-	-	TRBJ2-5	TGTGCCAGCAGCTTAGCGGGGGCCATTAAAGAGACCCAGTACTTC	CASSLAGAIKETQYF
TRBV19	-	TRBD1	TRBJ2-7	TGTGCCAGTAGCTACGGACAGGGCTACGAGCAGTACTTC	CASSYGQGYEQYF
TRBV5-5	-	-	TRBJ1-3	TGTGCCAGCAGCCCGGACGGGGGCTCTGGAAACACCATATATTTT	CASSPDGGSGNTIYF
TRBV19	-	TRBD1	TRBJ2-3	TGTGCCAGTAGTACCGGGACAGTCTTCACAGATACGCAGTATTTT	CASSTGTVFTDTQYF
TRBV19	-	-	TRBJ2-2	TGTGCCAGTAGTATAGGCCAGGGGACCGGGGAGCTGTTTTTT	CASSIGQGTGELFF
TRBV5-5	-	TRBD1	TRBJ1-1	TGTGCCAGCAGCTTGGCGGGACAGAAGAACACTGAAGCTTTCTTT	CASSLAGQKNTEAFF
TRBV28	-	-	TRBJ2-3	TGTGCCAGCAGACCGCCCGCGAACACAGATACGCAGTATTTT	CASRPPANTDTQYF
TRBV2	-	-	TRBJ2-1	TGTGCCAGCAGTGTTTGGCGAATTGGAGACAATGAGCAGTTCTTC	CASSVWRIGDNEQFF
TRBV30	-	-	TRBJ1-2	TGTGCCTGGAGTGTAAACCAGCGAGGCTACACCTTC	CAWSVNQRGYTF
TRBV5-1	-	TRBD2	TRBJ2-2	TGCGCCAGCAGCATCCGAGCGGGGGGACCCACCGGGGAGCTGTTTTTT	CASSIRAGGPTGELFF
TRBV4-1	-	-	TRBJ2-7	TGCGCCAGCAGCCAAGAGGAGGGACCTCTCTACGAGCAGTACTTC	CASSQEEGPLYEQYF
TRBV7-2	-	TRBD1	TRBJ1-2	TGTGCCAGCAGCTCCCGGACAGGGGGGGATGGCTACACCTTC	CASSSRTGGDGYTF
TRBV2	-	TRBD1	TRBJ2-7	TGTGCCAGCAGTGAAGTCGTAGGGGACAGGGTTACGCAGTACTTC	CASSEVVGDRVTQYF
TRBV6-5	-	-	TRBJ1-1	TGTGCCAGCCGAAGGAACACTGAAGCTTTCTTT	CASRRNTEAFF
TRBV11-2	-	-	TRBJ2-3	TGTGCCAGCAGCTTATGGCCGGGATTGACAGATACGCAGTATTTT	CASSLWPGLTDTQYF
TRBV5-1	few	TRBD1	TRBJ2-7	TGCGCCAGCAGCTTGGTGGGACAGAGCTCCTACGAGCAGTACTTC	CASSLVGQSSYEQYF
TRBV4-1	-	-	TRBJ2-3	TGCGCCAGCAGCCTGAGGGGTGGTAGAAACACAGATACGCAGTATTTT	CASSLRGGRNTDTQYF
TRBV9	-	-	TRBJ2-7	TGTGCCAGCAGCCCCGACGGGCGCTACGAGCAGTACTTC	CASSPDGRYEQYF
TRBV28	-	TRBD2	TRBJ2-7	TGTGCCAGCAGTTTAGGCGGGGGGCCCGCGATGGAGCAGTACTTC	CASSLGGGPAMEQYF
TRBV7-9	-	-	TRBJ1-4	TGTGCCAGCAGCGGGGACATCTCCGATGAAAAACTGTTTTTT	CASSGDISDEKLFF
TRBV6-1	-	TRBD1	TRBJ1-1	TGTGCCAGCAGTGAGGGGACAGGGCGCACTGAAGCTTTCTTT	CASSEGTGRTEAFF
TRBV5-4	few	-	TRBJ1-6	TGTGCCAGCAGCTTGGATAATTCACCCCTCCACTTT	CASSLDNSPLHF
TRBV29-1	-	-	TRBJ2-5	TGCAGCGCGGGACCAGCAGAGACCCAGTACTTC	CSAGPAETQYF
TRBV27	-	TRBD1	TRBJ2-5	TGTGCCAGCAGTCGACCGGGACAGAAGCAAGAGACCCAGTACTTC	CASSRPGQKQETQYF
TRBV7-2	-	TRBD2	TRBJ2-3	TGTGCCAGCAGCCAAGGGGCGACTAGCGGGAGGGCCCTCACAGATACGCAGTATTTT	CASSQGATSGRALTDTQYF